These 21 T cell receptor beta chains came from one sample sequenced in a study of blood T cell repertoires in COVID-19. The data were produced by immunoSEQ multiplex PCR, yet TCRdb's version contains in-frame clones alone and is incomplete. The data show roughly 200,000 clones, nearly 90% seen once. The sequencing input was peripheral blood. The receptor source for this set is a man in his 60s with active or convalescent COVID-19.

The rearrangement joins TRBV18 to TRBJ2-2; 7 bases fit TRBD1. The CDR3 sequence is 15 residues long. The germline V gene encodes CDR1 KGHSH and CDR2 LQKENI. The trim removed 4 bases at V and 0 bases at J, leaving 2 bases unmatched. The CDR3, as DNA: TGTGCCAGCTCACGGGACAGAACGAACACCGGGGAGCTGTTTTTT. Amino acids: CASSRDRTNTGELFF.

The chain joins TRBV6-5 to TRBJ1-2; tentative D call: TRBD1 (5 bases). Germline CDR1 and CDR2: MNHEY and SVGAGI. The ends were cut back, 2 bases at V and 5 bases at J, with 15 bases in the middle. The CDR3 consists of 15 residues. CDR3 nucleotides: TGTGCCAGCAGTTACGGGAGGGGATCCTCTTATGGCTACACCTTC. Its translation is CASSYGRGSSYGYTF.

The chain has TRBV24-1 and TRBJ1-4; D is ambiguous. CDR3 length equals 13 residues. The germline V gene has CDR1 KGHDR and CDR2 SFDVKD. The germline V and J ends were trimmed by 9 bases and 3 bases, with 10 bases remaining between them. DNA for the CDR3: TGTGCCACCCAGAGGCTTTCTAATGAAAAACTGTTTTTT. This encodes CATQRLSNEKLFF.

A few counts support this clone. The chain recombines TRBV19 with TRBJ1-4; perhaps TRBD1 as D (6 bases). V lost 5 bases, J lost 7 bases, and 17 bases lay in between. Per the germline V gene, CDR1 is LNHDA and CDR2 is SQIVND (reference sequence). This CDR3 has 15 residues. The CDR3 region has the DNA TGTGCCAGTAGTGCTCCCGGGGGGCGGTTTGAAAAACTGTTTTTT. It yields the protein CASSAPGGRFEKLFF.

This chain links TRBV15 with TRBJ1-2, with D uncertain. This CDR3 contains 16 residues. The germline V gene has CDR1 LNHNV and CDR2 YYDKDF (reference sequence). Trimming left V 0 bases short and J 0 bases short, with 11 bases between. The CDR3 protein is CATSREGRRANYGYTF. The CDR3, as DNA: TGTGCCACCAGCAGAGAAGGGAGGCGGGCTAACTATGGCTACACCTTC. Complete variable domain (other parts from reference TRBV15 and TRBJ1-2): DAMVIQNPRYQVTQFGKPVTLSCSQTLNHNVMYWYQQKSSQAPKLLFHYYDKDFNNEADTPDNFQSRRPNTSFCFLDIRSPGLGDTAMYLCATSREGRRANYGYTFGSGTRLTVV.

This clone was counted a single time. The V and J genes are TRBV29-1 and TRBJ2-2; 12 positions match TRBD2. CDR1 is SQVTM and CDR2 is ANQGSEA in the germline V gene. The CDR3 has 14 amino acids. The V and J ends lost 6 bases and 3 bases, in that order; junction bases with no gene match: 2. In DNA, the CDR3 is TGCAGCGTGCGGACTAGCGGGGACACCGGGGAGCTGTTTTTT. This gives the protein CSVRTSGDTGELFF.

This chain joins TRBV2 and TRBJ1-4; 10 positions match TRBD1. This CDR3 is built from 16 residues. V dropped 0 bases and J dropped 8; count of bases not matched to a gene: 6. CDR1 is SNHLY, CDR2 FYNNEI, per germline. The CDR3 protein is CASSEAYGTGDEKLFF. DNA for the CDR3: TGTGCCAGCAGTGAAGCTTATGGGACAGGGGACGAAAAACTGTTTTTT.

A remark on this clone: Additional DNA sequences in this sample encode the identical CDR3. The rearrangement uses TRBV19 and TRBJ2-1, with 7 bases aligning to TRBD1. Germline CDR1 LNHDA, CDR2 SQIVND (reference sequence). This CDR3 region has 14 residues. V lost 7 bases, J lost 2 bases, and 5 bases stayed unmatched. CDR3 bases: TGTGCCAGTACCGCCGGGACAGCCTACAATGAGCAGTTCTTC. Residues: CASTAGTAYNEQFF.

The rearrangement uses TRBV4-1 and TRBJ2-2; 8 nucleotides line up with TRBD1. The V segment lost 1 base and the J segment 0 bases; nucleotides outside the gene matches: 7. Germline lookup yields CDR1 MGHRA and CDR2 YSYEKL. This CDR3 region has 18 residues. CDR3: CASSQAPPTGANTGELFF. The CDR3 DNA follows: TGCGCCAGCAGCCAAGCCCCCCCGACAGGGGCGAACACCGGGGAGCTGTTTTTT.

The gene calls are TRBV24-1 and TRBJ1-2; D unresolved. Trimming took off 4 bases at V and 3 bases at J, with 8 bases between the two ends. CDR3 length: 13 residues. Germline CDR1 KGHDR, CDR2 SFDVKD. The CDR3 loop is CATSDPLHYGYTF. In nucleotides, the CDR3 is TGTGCCACCAGTGACCCCCTCCACTATGGCTACACCTTC.

V usage is TRBV21-1 and J usage is TRBJ2-7; TRBD1 was called by the table and not checked on the DNA. TRBV21-1 is a recognized pseudogene. This CDR3 is 15 amino acids long. The CDR3 bases are TGTGCCAGCGTAAACAGGGGACAGGGGTCCTACGAGCAGTACTTC. Its translation is CASVNRGQGSYEQYF.

V is TRBV11-2 and J is TRBJ2-3; D might be TRBD2 (7 bases). This CDR3 is built from 16 residues. The V gene lost 2 bases and the J gene lost 0 bases, with 12 bases spanning the gap. CDR1 is SGHAT, CDR2 FQNNGV, per germline. The CDR3 DNA reads as TGTGCCAGCAGCTTATTCGGGGGGCTGAGCACAGATACGCAGTATTTT. As protein: CASSLFGGLSTDTQYF.

This clone was seen only once. This chain joins TRBV7-3 and TRBJ1-1, with TRBD1 matching 8 bases. Trimming at V came to 3 bases and at J to 1 base, leaving 4 bases not matched to a gene. CDR1 is SGHTA and CDR2 is FQGTGA in the germline V gene. The CDR3 totals 15 residues. The CDR3 sequence: CASSLQGAPNTEAFF. In DNA, the CDR3 is TGTGCCAGCAGCTTGCAGGGGGCGCCGAACACTGAAGCTTTCTTT.

This chain links TRBV5-1 with TRBJ2-1; TRBD2 is a possible D gene (6 bases). Germline loops: CDR1 SGHRS, CDR2 YFSETQ. Trimming removed 2 bases from V and 0 bases from J, with 12 bases in between. This CDR3 comprises 16 residues. In nucleotides, the CDR3 is TGCGCCAGCAGCTTCGGGACTGTAAGCTCCTACAATGAGCAGTTCTTC. Protein product: CASSFGTVSSYNEQFF.

This clone was seen more than once but under ten times. In DNA form, the CDR3 reads TGTGCCAGCAGCTTTTTTGGGGGGTCCCAAGAGACCCAGTACTTC. This translates into CASSFFGGSQETQYF. V and J are TRBV11-2 and TRBJ2-5; possible D gene TRBD2, 6 bases. V lost 3 bases, J lost 1 base, and 12 bases lay in between. The CDR3 has 15 amino acids. Germline CDR1 is SGHAT and CDR2 is FQNNGV. Using reference TRBV11-2 and TRBJ2-5 for the parts outside the CDR3, the full variable domain is EAGVAQSPRYKIIEKRQSVAFWCNPISGHATLYWYQQILGQGPKLLIQFQNNGVVDDSQLPKDRFSAERLKGVDSTLKIQPAKLEDSAVYLCASSFFGGSQETQYFGPGTRLLVL.

The chain joins TRBV7-9 to TRBJ2-7; tentative D call: TRBD1 (6 bases). Germline values: CDR1 SEHNR, CDR2 FQNEAQ (reference sequence). The CDR3 has 17 amino acids. The germline V and J ends were trimmed by 2 bases and 3 bases, with 20 bases remaining between them. The CDR3 nucleotides are TGTGCCAGCAGCTTAACGATGATTGCAGGGGAGCGCTACGAGCAGTACTTC. Its translation is CASSLTMIAGERYEQYF.

This chain uses TRBV6-5 with TRBJ2-3; the match to TRBD1 covers 8 bases. V shed 4 bases and J 3 bases; nucleotides not matched to a gene: 9. The germline CDR1 and CDR2 sequences are MNHEY and SVGAGI. The CDR3 consists of 16 residues. DNA of the CDR3: TGTGCCAGCAGTTCAAGATCCAGACAGGGGACAGATACGCAGTATTTT. Translating it yields CASSSRSRQGTDTQYF.

This rearrangement joins TRBV27 to TRBJ1-2; 7 positions match TRBD1. This CDR3 is 14 amino acids long. With 3 bases clipped from V and 7 bases from J, the junction kept 8 bases outside the gene matches. The V gene's germline CDR1 is MNHEY and CDR2 SMNVEV (reference sequence). The CDR3 is CASSFRGGETGYTF. CDR3 nucleotides: TGTGCCAGCAGTTTTAGAGGGGGCGAGACTGGCTACACCTTC.

This chain joins TRBV2 and TRBJ2-1; 11 positions match TRBD2. The CDR3 totals 13 residues. Germline V CDR1 and CDR2: SNHLY, FYNNEI. The junction had 5 bases not matched to a gene; V was cut back by 9 bases and J by 7 bases. The CDR3 reads CARGGLAVNEQFF. CDR3 DNA: TGTGCCAGGGGGGGACTAGCGGTGAATGAGCAGTTCTTC.

This chain connects TRBV5-1 to TRBJ1-1, with D perhaps TRBD1 (6 bases). This CDR3 is 16 amino acids long. V gave up 4 bases and J gave up 2 bases, with 18 bases separating them. CDR1 and CDR2 (germline): SGHRS, YFSETQ. Here the CDR3 reads CASSPLDQGINTEAFF. The DNA for the CDR3 is TGCGCCAGCAGCCCCCTAGACCAGGGGATAAACACTGAAGCTTTCTTT.

The chain recombines TRBV5-1 with TRBJ2-2; D not resolved. The germline V gene encodes CDR1 SGHRS and CDR2 YFSETQ. The ends were cut back, 0 bases at V and 3 bases at J, with 6 bases in the middle. There are 14 residues in the CDR3. In DNA form, the CDR3 reads TGCGCCAGCAGCTTGGCTTCGGACACCGGGGAGCTGTTTTTT. It codes for CASSLASDTGELFF.